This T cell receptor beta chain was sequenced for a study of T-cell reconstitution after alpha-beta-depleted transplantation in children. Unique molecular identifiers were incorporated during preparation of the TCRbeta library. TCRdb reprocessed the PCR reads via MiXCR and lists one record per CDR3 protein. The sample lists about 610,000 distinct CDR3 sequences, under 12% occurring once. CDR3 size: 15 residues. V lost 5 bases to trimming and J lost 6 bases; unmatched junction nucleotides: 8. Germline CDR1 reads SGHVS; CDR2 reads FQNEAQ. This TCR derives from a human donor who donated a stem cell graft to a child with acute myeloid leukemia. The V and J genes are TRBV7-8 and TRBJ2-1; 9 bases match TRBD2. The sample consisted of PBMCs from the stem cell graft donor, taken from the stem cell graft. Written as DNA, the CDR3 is TGTGCCAGCAGCCAGGGCTCTAGCGGGATCAATGAGCAGTTCTTC. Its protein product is CASSQGSSGINEQFF. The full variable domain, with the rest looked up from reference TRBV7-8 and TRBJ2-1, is GAGVSQSPRYKVAKRGQDVALRCDPISGHVSLFWYQQALGQGPEFLTYFQNEAQLDKSGLPSDRFFAERPEGSVSTLKIQRTQQEDSAVYLCASSQGSSGINEQFFGPGTRLTVL.